Many counts were recorded for the clone carrying this T cell receptor (beta chain). This record comes from a study of Graves' ophthalmopathy and Graves' hyperthyroidism. The CDR3 runs 14 residues. CDR1 MNHEY and CDR2 SVGAGI come from the germline V gene. V lost 6 bases, J lost 2 bases, and 2 bases stayed unmatched. RNA transcripts served as template for amplifying TCR beta CDR3 sequences. HTBI-primed RT-PCR formed the first round, and a multiplex PCR formed the second. TCRdb used MiXCR to reprocess the multiplex PCR reads, holding one entry per CDR3 protein. The sample contains under 800,000 distinct CDR3 sequences, 22% of which appear only once.

The sequenced sample consisted of peripheral blood. The clonotype was recovered from a woman aged 18-30 years with stable Graves' hyperthyroidism. Some clones in this sample may be carry-over from other donors' samples. The rearrangement links TRBV6-5 to TRBJ2-2, with TRBD1 identical over 8 bases. Here the CDR3 reads CASRTGVNTGELFF. The CDR3 bases are TGTGCCAGCAGGACAGGGGTAAACACCGGGGAGCTGTTTTTT.